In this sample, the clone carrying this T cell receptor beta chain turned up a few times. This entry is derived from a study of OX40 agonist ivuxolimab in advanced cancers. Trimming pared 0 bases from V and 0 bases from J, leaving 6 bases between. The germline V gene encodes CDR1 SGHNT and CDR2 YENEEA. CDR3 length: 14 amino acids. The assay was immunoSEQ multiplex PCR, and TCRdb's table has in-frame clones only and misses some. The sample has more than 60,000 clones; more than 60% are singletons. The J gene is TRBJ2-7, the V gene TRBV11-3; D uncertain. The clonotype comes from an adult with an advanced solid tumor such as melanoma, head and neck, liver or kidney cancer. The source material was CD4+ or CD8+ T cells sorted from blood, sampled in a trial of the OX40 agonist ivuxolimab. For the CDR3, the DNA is TGTGCCAGCAGCTTAGAGGGCAGCTCCTACGAGCAGTACTTC. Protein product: CASSLEGSSYEQYF.